Below are 22 T cell receptor beta chains sequenced from a single sample in a study of OX40 agonist ivuxolimab in advanced cancers. Library creation used the immunoSEQ multiplex PCR assay. TCRdb took this table from immuneACCESS and kept in-frame rearrangements with V and J called. Such tables lack part of the clones; where checked against another copy, unresolved V genes explain under half of the gap, and the rest is unexplained. A total of tens of thousands of clones appear in this sample, approximately 89% of them only once. The top ten hold roughly 12% of the sample. The input for sequencing was CD4+ or CD8+ T cells sorted from blood, taken in a trial of the OX40 agonist ivuxolimab. Receptors originate from an adult with an advanced solid tumor such as melanoma, head and neck, liver or kidney cancer.

The chain is built from TRBV4-1 and TRBJ1-1; D perhaps matches TRBD1 (5 bases). Germline-derived CDR1 and CDR2 are MGHRA and YSYEKL. V lost 1 base, J lost 5 bases, and 17 bases lay in between. There are 16 residues in the CDR3. The chain's CDR3 is CASSQGWWGQGTEAFF. As DNA, the CDR3 is TGCGCCAGCAGCCAAGGATGGTGGGGCCAGGGAACTGAAGCTTTCTTT.

The chain uses TRBV5-1 and TRBJ2-2, with D perhaps TRBD1 (5 bases). This CDR3 contains 15 residues. The germline CDR1 and CDR2 sequences are SGHRS and YFSETQ. V was clipped by 1 base and J by 6 bases, with 13 bases between them. CDR3 sequence reads: CASSLQGRKAGELFF. CDR3 sequence (DNA): TGCGCCAGCAGCTTGCAGGGAAGAAAGGCCGGGGAGCTGTTTTTT.

As regards this clone: A junction end diverges from the germline sequence, so it may reflect a read error. The sample contains more than one DNA sequence encoding this CDR3. This rearrangement joins TRBV28 to TRBJ2-7, with D maybe TRBD1 (6 bases). Germline V gene data show CDR1 as MDHEN and CDR2 as SYDVKM. The CDR3 extends over 14 amino acids. This chain's CDR3 is CASSKRTDGYEQYF. The CDR3 nucleotides read TGCGCCAGCAGTAAACGGACAGACGGGTACGAGCAGTACTTC.

This chain joins TRBV21-1 and TRBJ2-4; TRBD2, the table's D call, was not compared with the DNA. TRBV21-1 represents a pseudogene. There are 17 residues in the CDR3. The DNA of the CDR3 is TGTGCCAGCAGCGGGAGGAGCAGGAGACTAGCCAAAAACATTCAGTACTTC. Encoded protein: CASSGRSRRLAKNIQYF.

The V gene is TRBV5-1, the J gene TRBJ1-6; possible D gene TRBD1, 5 bases. Per germline, CDR1 SGHRS and CDR2 YFSETQ. The CDR3 is made up of 17 amino acids. V was cut by 1 base and J by 4 bases, with 15 bases left in between. The CDR3 DNA reads as TGCGCCAGCAGCTTGTACATGCAGGGCTATTATAATTCACCCCTCCACTTT. It codes for CASSLYMQGYYNSPLHF.

This clone is a singleton in its sample. This chain uses TRBV5-1 with TRBJ2-7; TRBD1 aligns across 10 bases. CDR1 and CDR2 (germline): SGHRS, YFSETQ. The CDR3 length is 13 residues. With V trimmed by 3 bases and J by 6 bases, 3 bases remained unmatched. The CDR3 coding sequence is TGCGCCAGCAGCTCGACAGGGGGCGGCGAGCAGTACTTC. This encodes CASSSTGGGEQYF.

The chain has TRBV5-1 and TRBJ2-1, with 7 bases lining up with TRBD1. The trim removed 2 bases at V and 3 bases at J, leaving 5 bases unmatched. The CDR3 contains 15 residues. The V gene's germline CDR1 is SGHRS and CDR2 YFSETQ. The CDR3 bases are TGCGCCAGCAGCTTCGGCCAGGGGGTCTACAATGAGCAGTTCTTC. Amino acid sequence: CASSFGQGVYNEQFF.

The chain couples TRBV6-5 to TRBJ1-2; unclear D gene. Germline loops: CDR1 MNHEY, CDR2 SVGAGI. This CDR3 region has 11 residues. V lost 6 bases and J 8 bases, leaving 10 bases between the germline ends. As DNA, the CDR3 is TGTGCCAGCAGAGCAGCGGTCGGCTACACCTTC. Protein sequence: CASRAAVGYTF.

The J gene is TRBJ2-1, the V gene TRBV5-1; D tentatively reads TRBD1 or TRBD2 (5 bases each). The germline CDR1 and CDR2 sequences are SGHRS and YFSETQ. V lost 3 bases and J 3 bases, leaving 10 bases between the germline ends. There are 14 residues in the CDR3. The DNA of the CDR3 is TGCGCCAGCAGCTGGGGACGGAACTACAATGAGCAGTTCTTC. Translating it yields CASSWGRNYNEQFF.

In this sample, this clone turned up once. The V call is TRBV5-1, the J call TRBJ1-2; 9 nucleotides line up with TRBD1. Per the germline V gene, CDR1 is SGHRS and CDR2 is YFSETQ. This CDR3 comprises 13 residues. Trimming at V came to 3 bases and at J to 8 bases, leaving 5 bases not matched to a gene. In DNA, the CDR3 is TGCGCCAGCAGCTCACAGGGGGCGGAAGGCTACACCTTC. Amino acid sequence: CASSSQGAEGYTF.

V usage is TRBV9 and J usage is TRBJ1-6; D ambiguous. Trimming removed 2 bases from V and 8 bases from J, with 14 bases in between. CDR1 SGDLS and CDR2 YYNGEE come from the germline V gene. The CDR3 has 15 residues. The DNA for the CDR3 is TGTGCCAGCAGCGTTGGACCCCGTGAGGATTCACCCCTCCACTTT. It specifies CASSVGPREDSPLHF.

The rearrangement uses TRBV4-1 and TRBJ2-5, with D possibly matching TRBD2 (5 bases). The CDR3 contains 16 residues. Trimming took off 4 bases at V and 4 bases at J, with 19 bases between the two ends. Germline loops: CDR1 MGHRA, CDR2 YSYEKL. The CDR3 region is CASSPSRRVLAETQYF. In DNA form, the CDR3 reads TGCGCCAGCAGCCCTAGTCGGCGGGTCCTCGCAGAGACCCAGTACTTC.

This chain connects TRBV23-1 to TRBJ1-5; D uncertain. TRBV23-1 qualifies as an ORF whose function is uncertain. This CDR3 region has 17 residues. Trimming left V 3 bases short and J 6 bases short, with 21 bases between. CDR3 sequence (DNA): TGCGCCAGCAGTCATAAGAGGGAGCCAGGTGCGGGTCAGCCCCAGCATTTT. The encoded protein is CASSHKREPGAGQPQHF.

The chain is built from TRBV11-3 and TRBJ2-7, with TRBD1 matching 9 bases. V lost 2 bases and J lost 3; bases outside the gene matches: 5. The CDR3 covers 15 residues. Germline V lookup: CDR1 SGHNT, CDR2 YENEEA. Written as DNA, the CDR3 is TGTGCCAGCAGCTTAAAGGGGACAGGGAACTACGAGCAGTACTTC. Protein sequence: CASSLKGTGNYEQYF.

This clone was detected once. The rearrangement joins TRBV19 to TRBJ2-7, with 13 bases that match TRBD2. Losses at the gene ends were 6 bases for V and 1 base for J; bases not matched to a gene: 12. Germline lookup yields CDR1 LNHDA and CDR2 SQIVND (reference sequence). CDR3 length: 18 residues. Written as DNA, the CDR3 is TGTGCCAGTAGCTCAACGACTAGCGGGAGGTTCCGATCCTACGAGCAGTACTTC. It specifies CASSSTTSGRFRSYEQYF.

V is TRBV5-8 and J is TRBJ1-4, with a possible D match to TRBD1 (5 bases). Germline V gene data show CDR1 as SGHTS and CDR2 as YDEGEE. Trimming cost V 0 bases and J 8 bases, with 11 bases left between them. This CDR3 has 14 residues. The CDR3 nucleotides are TGTGCCAGCAGCTTGGCGGGGACGGGCGAAAAACTGTTTTTT. It encodes CASSLAGTGEKLFF. Complete variable domain (other parts from reference TRBV5-8 and TRBJ1-4): EAGVTQSPTHLIKTRGQQATLRCSPISGHTSVYWYQQALGLGLQFLLWYDEGEERNRGNFPPRFSGRQFPNYSSELNVNALELEDSALYLCASSLAGTGEKLFFGSGTQLSVL.

V is TRBV4-1 and J is TRBJ2-7; the D gene could be TRBD1 or TRBD2 (6 bases each). This CDR3 region has 16 residues. Germline V gene lookup returns CDR1 MGHRA and CDR2 YSYEKL. Between the trimmed V and J ends, which lost 3 bases and 2 bases, there was a span of 17 bases. The chain's CDR3 is CASSQAQGRRTYEQYF. The DNA of the CDR3 is TGCGCCAGCAGCCAGGCTCAGGGGAGGAGGACCTACGAGCAGTACTTC.

The genes are TRBV13 and TRBJ2-6; 11 nucleotides line up with TRBD2. V was pared by 7 bases and J by 7 bases, with 9 bases of the junction left unmatched. CDR3 length: 16 residues. Germline CDR1 PRHDT, CDR2 FYEKMQ (reference sequence). Here the CDR3 reads CASNRGSGRGANVLTF. CDR3 DNA sequence: TGTGCCAGCAATCGGGGTAGCGGGAGGGGAGCCAACGTCCTGACTTTC.

This clone was observed a single time. This chain joins TRBV11-2 and TRBJ2-7; D call uncertain. The CDR3 runs 14 residues. The V gene's germline CDR1 is SGHAT and CDR2 FQNNGV. The germline V and J ends were trimmed by 5 bases and 2 bases, with 13 bases remaining between them. CDR3 DNA: TGTGCCAGCAGCCCCCGCGGTAAAACCTACGAGCAGTACTTC. Encoded protein: CASSPRGKTYEQYF.

This clone was detected only once. The rearrangement uses TRBV5-1 and TRBJ2-4, with D possibly matching TRBD1 (6 bases). Germline CDR1 and CDR2: SGHRS and YFSETQ. CDR3 length: 14 residues. Trimming removed 0 bases from V and 9 bases from J, with 13 bases in between. The CDR3 spells CASSLDLGAGIQYF. The CDR3 nucleotides read TGCGCCAGCAGCTTGGATCTGGGGGCTGGCATTCAGTACTTC. The full variable domain, its missing parts supplied by reference TRBV5-1 and TRBJ2-4, is KAGVTQTPRYLIKTRGQQVTLSCSPISGHRSVSWYQQTPGQGLQFLFEYFSETQRNKGNFPGRFSGRQFSNSRSEMNVSTLELGDSALYLCASSLDLGAGIQYFGAGTRLSVL.

The chain recombines TRBV13 with TRBJ2-3; TRBD1 aligns across 8 bases. The V gene's germline CDR1 is PRHDT and CDR2 FYEKMQ (reference sequence). The CDR3 has 15 amino acids. J gave up 3 bases and V 2 bases, and 4 bases lay outside the gene matches. CDR3 sequence: CASSLPRQGTDTQYF. The CDR3 nucleotides are TGTGCCAGCAGCTTACCCCGACAGGGGACAGATACGCAGTATTTT.

The genes are TRBV4-1 and TRBJ1-2, with D possibly matching TRBD1 (6 bases). V lost 4 bases and J 5 bases, leaving 17 bases between the germline ends. CDR1 is MGHRA, CDR2 YSYEKL, per germline. The CDR3 has 15 amino acids. The CDR3 DNA reads TGCGCCAGCAGCCCCTTGCAGGGGAAGGGATATGGCTACACCTTC. Its translation is CASSPLQGKGYGYTF.